This entry lists 18 T cell receptor beta chains sequenced from one sample in a study of human T cells and chemical hapten exposure. Time point noted: healthy volunteer bleed at 2 weeks. Whole blood that had not been fractionated was the source of extracted total RNA. TCRdb re-derived calls from the RACE reads in MiXCR, one entry per CDR3 protein. Of 75,000 to 100,000 distinct CDR3 sequences listed, 8.5% to 9% were seen once; the top ten hold 2.9%. The sequenced material came from whole blood. The source of these receptors is a female donor in good health. Some clones in this sample may be carry-over from other donors' samples.

This clonotype has at least ten counts. The rearrangement links TRBV29-1 to TRBJ2-2; TRBD1 is a possible D gene (5 bases). Trimming left V 8 bases short and J 2 bases short, with 9 bases between. CDR1 SQVTM and CDR2 ANQGSEA come from the germline V gene. The CDR3 length is 12 residues. The CDR3 spells CSLRTNTGELFF. The CDR3 region has the DNA TGCAGCTTGAGGACAAACACCGGGGAGCTGTTTTTT.

This clonotype was recorded a few times. V usage is TRBV19 and J usage is TRBJ2-2; TRBD2 aligns across 7 bases. This CDR3 is 14 amino acids long. Trimming removed 4 bases from V and 6 bases from J; junction bases left unmatched: 5. Germline V CDR1 and CDR2: LNHDA, SQIVND (reference sequence). The CDR3, as DNA: TGTGCCAGTAGTAGCGGGAGTATTGCCGGGGAGCTGTTTTTT. Amino acid sequence: CASSSGSIAGELFF.

The chain joins TRBV5-1 to TRBJ2-1; either TRBD1 or TRBD2 may fit D (6 bases each). V lost 0 bases to trimming and J lost 5 bases, with 9 bases between them. The CDR3 is 14 amino acids. Germline lookup yields CDR1 SGHRS and CDR2 YFSETQ. The CDR3 DNA follows: TGCGCCAGCAGCTTGGTTGGGGGGCACAATGAGCAGTTCTTC. Residues: CASSLVGGHNEQFF.

The rearrangement uses TRBV5-1 and TRBJ1-6, with D hard to call. There are 15 residues in the CDR3. Trimming took 1 base from V and 7 from J, leaving 12 bases between them. CDR1 and CDR2 (germline): SGHRS, YFSETQ. DNA for the CDR3: TGCGCCAGCAGCTTGTTTTCAGAAGGAAATTCACCCCTCCACTTT. It encodes CASSLFSEGNSPLHF.

There are a few counts of this clonotype. The chain is built from TRBV10-3 and TRBJ2-2; D is uncertain. Trimming took 1 base from V and 7 from J, leaving 7 bases between them. Germline V gene sequence: CDR1 ENHRY, CDR2 SYGVKD. CDR3 length: 13 amino acids. The DNA of the CDR3 is TGTGCCATCAGTGAGTTTTTAGTCGGGGAGCTGTTTTTT. Translating it yields CAISEFLVGELFF.

Many counts were recorded for this clonotype. The genes are TRBV27 and TRBJ2-3; 11 bases are shared with TRBD2. This CDR3 has 16 amino acids. Germline lookup yields CDR1 MNHEY and CDR2 SMNVEV (reference sequence). Trimming removed 2 bases from V and 3 bases from J; junction bases left unmatched: 4. The CDR3 DNA follows: TGTGCCAGCAGTTTAGTAGCGGGAGGGTTTACAGATACGCAGTATTTT. It codes for CASSLVAGGFTDTQYF.

This chain links TRBV12-3 or TRBV12-4 with TRBJ2-7, with 12 nucleotides matching TRBD2. V was pared by 6 bases and J by 4 bases, with 7 bases of the junction left unmatched. The CDR3 spans 15 residues. DNA of the CDR3: TGTGCCAGCAGCCTCGGGACTAGCGGGTTTTACGAGCAGTACTTC. It translates to CASSLGTSGFYEQYF.

This clonotype has only a few counts. The chain recombines TRBV12-3 or TRBV12-4 with TRBJ1-1; D is possibly TRBD1 (6 bases). The CDR3 length is 17 residues. Trimming left V 3 bases short and J 1 base short, with 18 bases between. The CDR3 region has the DNA TGTGCCAGCAGTTTTTACCGGGAACCCAGGGGGAACACTGAAGCTTTCTTT. Encoded protein: CASSFYREPRGNTEAFF.

The V call is TRBV4-3, the J call TRBJ2-7; 11 bases align to TRBD1. After removal of 0 bases from V and 7 bases from J, the junction contained 8 bases not matched to a gene. The CDR3 runs to 16 residues. In germline, CDR1 is LGHNA, CDR2 YSLEER. The CDR3, as DNA: TGCGCCAGCAGCCAAGATGACGGACAGGGGGCCGGGGAGCAGTACTTC. Protein sequence: CASSQDDGQGAGEQYF.

The rearrangement joins TRBV4-1 to TRBJ1-1; 9 bases fit TRBD1. The CDR3 runs 13 residues. CDR1 is MGHRA and CDR2 is YSYEKL in the germline V gene. J was trimmed by 6 bases and V by 6 bases; bases with no gene match: 5. CDR3 sequence: CASSRDRVAEAFF. CDR3 DNA sequence: TGCGCCAGCAGTCGGGACAGGGTGGCTGAAGCTTTCTTT.

This clonotype showed up many times. The CDR3 DNA follows: TGTGCCAGCAGTTACTCCTGGGACGATCAAGAGACCCAGTACTTC. This encodes CASSYSWDDQETQYF. The gene calls are TRBV6-2 or TRBV6-3 and TRBJ2-5; D is tentatively TRBD1 or TRBD2 (5 bases each). CDR3 length: 15 residues. Deletions cut 0 bases from V and 2 bases from J, with 10 bases between. From germline, CDR1 is MNHEY and CDR2 SVGEGT.

This clonotype has a count of ten or more. This chain connects TRBV29-1 to TRBJ2-3, with D possibly matching TRBD2 (5 bases). V lost 7 bases, J lost 5 bases, and 16 bases lay in between. This CDR3 is built from 13 residues. Germline assignment: CDR1 SQVTM and CDR2 ANQGSEA. The CDR3 loop reads CSGGLPRGDTQYF. The CDR3, as DNA: TGCAGCGGTGGACTGCCCCGAGGAGATACGCAGTATTTT.

Ten or more counts support this clonotype. The rearrangement joins TRBV6-2 or TRBV6-3 to TRBJ2-1; D is possibly TRBD1 or TRBD2 (5 bases each). This CDR3 is built from 14 residues. Germline loops: CDR1 MNHEY, CDR2 SVGEGT. Trimming took 0 bases from V and 10 from J, leaving 13 bases between them. CDR3 loop: CASSYSVEGREQFF. The CDR3 DNA is TGTGCCAGCAGTTACTCGGTAGAGGGGAGAGAGCAGTTCTTC.

This clonotype was counted at least ten times. V and J are TRBV24-1 and TRBJ1-5; D might be TRBD1 (5 bases). Trimming took off 3 bases at V and 4 bases at J, with 12 bases between the two ends. Germline CDR1 and CDR2: KGHDR and SFDVKD. The CDR3 is 15 residues long. The CDR3 sequence is CATSDHRDGNQPQHF. The CDR3 nucleotides are TGTGCCACCAGTGATCACCGGGACGGGAATCAGCCCCAGCATTTT.

The rearrangement uses TRBV6-6 and TRBJ2-3; possibly TRBD2 for D (6 bases). Germline CDR1 MNHNY, CDR2 SVGAGI (reference sequence). Trimming shortened V by 0 bases and J by 4 bases, and 11 bases separated the two germline ends. This CDR3 comprises 15 residues. The CDR3 sequence is CASSYSGGTSDTQYF. The CDR3, as DNA: TGTGCCAGCAGTTACTCCGGCGGGACGTCAGATACGCAGTATTTT.

The chain links TRBV6-5 to TRBJ1-2; D remains unclear. The CDR3 is 13 amino acids. The V gene's germline CDR1 is MNHEY and CDR2 SVGAGI. V dropped 7 bases and J dropped 3 bases, with 12 bases sitting between them. CDR3: CASMAAGDYGYTF. The DNA of the CDR3 is TGTGCCAGCATGGCGGCAGGCGACTATGGCTACACCTTC.

In this sample, this clonotype turned up a few times. CDR3: CAISAASGDTYEQYF. In nucleotides, the CDR3 is TGTGCCATCAGTGCGGCTAGCGGGGACACCTACGAGCAGTACTTC. This rearrangement joins TRBV10-3 to TRBJ2-7, with 9 bases matching TRBD2. The length of the CDR3 is 15 residues. V gave up 4 bases and J gave up 2 bases; unmatched junction bases: 6. Per the germline V gene, CDR1 is ENHRY and CDR2 is SYGVKD.

This clonotype was counted a few times. The chain joins TRBV6-2 or TRBV6-3 to TRBJ1-1; weak D call: TRBD1 (6 bases). The CDR3 extends over 15 amino acids. Germline V gene lookup returns CDR1 MNHEY and CDR2 SVGEGT. The V gene lost 4 bases and the J gene lost 7 bases, with 19 bases spanning the gap. The CDR3 DNA sequence: TGTGCCAGCAGTTCCCCTGGACAGCCCTGGGTTGAAGCTTTCTTT. Protein product: CASSSPGQPWVEAFF.